This T cell receptor (beta chain) was captured in a study of radiotherapy plus CTLA-4 blockade in lung cancer. Whole-study context: The study recorded objective responses in roughly 20% of patients and disease control in 31%.

TCRdb's copy holds only in-frame clones and misses some; the assay was immunoSEQ multiplex PCR. The table lists around 70,000 clones, around nine tenths of them singletons. The CDR3 length is 14 residues. Germline CDR1 is MNHEY and CDR2 is SVGAGI. V lost 0 bases to trimming and J lost 8 bases, with 13 bases between them. Overall study results and limits: Radiotherapy with ipilimumab was followed by blood expansion of tumor-derived clones.

This clone was seen just once. As yet, its antigen is unknown. The sequence was collected from a human donor with non-small cell lung cancer that progressed on radiotherapy plus ipilimumab. The sample here was peripheral blood, taken from a patient treated with radiotherapy plus ipilimumab. The chain uses TRBV6-5 and TRBJ1-2; D unresolved. The CDR3 spells CASSYSFRDWGYTF. The CDR3 region has the DNA TGTGCCAGCAGTTACTCGTTTCGGGATTGGGGCTACACCTTC.